This T cell receptor beta chain was sequenced in a study of tumor-infiltrating lymphocytes in primary liver carcinoma. Study as a whole: The number of productive TCRbeta reads per sample ranged from roughly 3.65 to 7.5 million and was similar across tissue types. Study-wide results and caveats: Tumor region pairs shared more overlap than did tumor-adjacent and tumor-blood pairs.

On this clonotype: What it binds is unknown.

RNA isolated from unsorted whole blood supplied the blood RNA, with germline DNA also extracted. Surgery was preceded by the collection of roughly 3.7 milliliters of peripheral blood. The CDR3 totals 15 residues. Germline CDR1 is SGHAT and CDR2 is FQNNGV. Reverse transcription of about 500 ng total RNA with a constant-region primer produced TCR beta cDNA. Construction of TCR beta libraries relied on three successive nested multiplex PCR rounds employing slightly modified ARM-PCR. Primers for the first two PCR rounds were TRBV1-TRBV30 forward primers and a C-beta reverse primer (roughly 10 cycles per round). Via MiXCR, TCRdb re-called the multiplex PCR reads, giving one row per CDR3 protein. The sample lists fewer than 250,000 distinct CDR3 sequences, less than 70% occurring once.

The specimen sequenced was peripheral blood. The receptor was isolated from a woman in her sixties or seventies with primary liver carcinoma and hepatitis B virus infection. The V gene is TRBV11-2, the J gene TRBJ2-7; maybe TRBD2 (7 bases). DNA of the CDR3: TGTGGTAGCAGCCGAGAGGGGGGGGGCACCTACGAGCAGTACTTC. This sequence encodes CGSSREGGGTYEQYF. The entire variable domain, with the rest obtained from reference TRBV11-2 and TRBJ2-7, is as follows: EAGVAQSPRYKIIEKRQSVAFWCNPISGHATLYWYQQILGQGPKLLIQFQNNGVVDDSQLPKDRFSAERLKGVDSTLKIQPAKLEDSAVYLCGSSREGGGTYEQYFGPGTRLTVT.